Included here is one T cell receptor beta chain sequence, with context. These data are taken from a study of blood T cell repertoires in COVID-19. Study summary: Samples representing acute and convalescent COVID-19 were sourced from the United States, Italy and Spain. In each case, the material was cDNA or gDNA derived from T cells, B-cell-depleted T cells, or PBMCs.

Original methodology: Reference gene primer amplification yielded estimated nucleated cell counts. Assay used: immunoSEQ multiplex PCR; TCRdb lists only in-frame clones, some missing. V, J and clone size are taken as reported in that table, and D and trimming were inferred from the DNA itself. The sample lists 130,000 to 150,000 clones, more than 75% occurring once. The CDR3 extends over 14 amino acids. Losses at the gene ends were 0 bases for V and 9 bases for J; bases not matched to a gene: 1. The germline gives CDR1 PRHDT, CDR2 FYEKMQ (reference sequence). This clonotype originated in a human donor in a cohort sampled during active COVID-19. The chain has TRBV13 and TRBJ1-6, with 8 positions matching TRBD1. Sequencing was performed on peripheral blood. DNA for the CDR3: TGTGCCAGCAGCTTAGGACAGGGGGGTTCACCCCTCCACTTT. It is translated as CASSLGQGGSPLHF.